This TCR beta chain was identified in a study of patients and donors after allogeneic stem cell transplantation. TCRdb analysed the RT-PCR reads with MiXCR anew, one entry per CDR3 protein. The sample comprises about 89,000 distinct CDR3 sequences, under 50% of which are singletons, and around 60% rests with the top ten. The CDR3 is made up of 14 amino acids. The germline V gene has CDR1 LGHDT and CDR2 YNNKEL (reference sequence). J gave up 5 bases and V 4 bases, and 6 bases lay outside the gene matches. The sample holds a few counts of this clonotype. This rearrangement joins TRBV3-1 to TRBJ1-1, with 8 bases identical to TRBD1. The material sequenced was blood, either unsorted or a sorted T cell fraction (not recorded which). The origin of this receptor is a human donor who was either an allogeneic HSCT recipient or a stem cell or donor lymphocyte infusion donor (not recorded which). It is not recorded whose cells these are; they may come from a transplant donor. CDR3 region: CASSLGQGWTEAFF. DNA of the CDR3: TGTGCCAGCAGCCTCGGACAGGGTTGGACTGAAGCTTTCTTT.